This T cell receptor beta chain comes out of a study of beta chain features in type 1 diabetes. On the study more broadly: There were some 100,000,000 sorted cells examined across all samples. Study-wide results and limits: Any HLA effect on TCRB rearrangement was left unresolved by small sub-analyses. All four CD4+ subsets from Type 1 diabetes patients carried moderately but significantly shorter TCRB CDR3s. Cells that show high TCR expression could be over-represented by cDNA sequencing.

In regard to this clone: Its antigen remains unknown.

The purity of all sorted populations exceeded 95%. Sequencing targeted expressed TCRB transcripts, as all isolated RNA had been reverse transcribed. Sequencing used immunoSEQ multiplex PCR; TCRdb keeps in-frame clones, though not all of them. The sample gives about 160,000 clones, about 9% of which show up once; 0.54% is in the top ten. The CDR3 covers 14 residues. The germline CDR1 and CDR2 sequences are SGHTA and FQGTGA. The J segment lost 4 bases and the V segment lost 4 bases, leaving 5 bases of the junction unmatched. V is TRBV7-3 and J is TRBJ2-3, with 7 bases aligning to TRBD1. The clonotype was recovered from a woman aged 18-29 years with type 1 diabetes. Sequencing used central memory CD4+ T cells from blood. The CDR3 spells CASSSRTGPDTQYF. The CDR3 nucleotides are TGTGCCAGCAGCTCGCGGACAGGACCAGATACGCAGTATTTT.